The 8 T cell receptor beta chains given below trace back to one sample, sequenced in a study of T cell changes during pregnancy in multiple sclerosis. Here immunoSEQ multiplex PCR was the method, and the copy in TCRdb shows in-frame clones only, minus some. This table holds 60,000 or so clones, about 92% found once. Sequencing used peripheral blood, obtained in the second trimester of pregnancy. The receptors come from a female donor in good health, enrolled as a control in a pregnancy study.

This clone was observed a handful of times. The chain has TRBV5-1 and TRBJ1-2; D not certain. Between the trimmed V and J ends, which lost 0 bases and 2 bases, there was a span of 5 bases. The CDR3 has 13 residues. Germline V lookup: CDR1 SGHRS, CDR2 YFSETQ. CDR3 protein: CASSLDSNYGYTF. As DNA, the CDR3 is TGCGCCAGCAGCTTGGACAGCAACTATGGCTACACCTTC.

The J gene is TRBJ1-4, the V gene TRBV7-8; 7 bases are shared with TRBD1. Germline V gene sequence: CDR1 SGHVS, CDR2 FQNEAQ. Losses at the gene ends were 5 bases for V and 7 bases for J; bases not matched to a gene: 10. This CDR3 contains 15 residues. CDR3 in DNA: TGTGCCAGCAGCACCACAGGGGAAGAGGGTGAAAAACTGTTTTTT. It specifies CASSTTGEEGEKLFF.

The chain joins TRBV9 to TRBJ1-4, with 11 bases identical to TRBD1. The CDR3 contains 17 residues. V shed 4 bases and J 4 bases; nucleotides not matched to a gene: 9. Germline V gene sequence: CDR1 SGDLS, CDR2 YYNGEE. CDR3: CASSPEDRGHINEKLFF. In nucleotides, the CDR3 is TGTGCCAGCAGCCCCGAGGACAGGGGGCACATTAATGAAAAACTGTTTTTT.

CDR3 coding DNA: TGTGCCAGCAGTTCGCATCCGGGACTCCCGACCACCGGGGAGCTGTTTTTT. Translating gives CASSSHPGLPTTGELFF. The J gene is TRBJ2-2, the V gene TRBV27; D might be TRBD2 (6 bases). The CDR3 loop spans 17 amino acids. Germline CDR1 reads MNHEY; CDR2 reads SMNVEV (reference sequence). V was trimmed by 4 bases and J by 4 bases, leaving 19 bases between them.

This clone was counted a single time. J is TRBJ2-7 and V is TRBV11-2; no clear D. Between the trimmed V and J ends, which lost 3 bases and 3 bases, there was a span of 6 bases. CDR1 and CDR2 from the germline V gene are SGHAT and FQNNGV. This CDR3 is built from 12 residues. The CDR3 bases are TGTGCCAGCAGCTTCGGCGGCTACGAGCAGTACTTC. Amino acid sequence: CASSFGGYEQYF.

V gene TRBV7-8 combines with J gene TRBJ1-2; D remains ambiguous. Looked up from germline, CDR1 is SGHVS and CDR2 is FQNEAQ. The CDR3 length is 13 residues. Between the trimmed V and J ends, which lost 0 bases and 8 bases, there was a span of 10 bases. The CDR3 nucleotides read TGTGCCAGCAGCTTAGCGCGCGGGCTCGGCTACACCTTC. This codes for CASSLARGLGYTF.

The V call is TRBV7-6, the J call TRBJ2-7, with D possibly being TRBD1 (6 bases). CDR1 and CDR2 (germline): SGHVS, FNYEAQ. Trimming left V 4 bases short and J 7 bases short, with 8 bases between. The length of the CDR3 is 11 residues. CDR3 protein: CASSSDREQYF. The CDR3 DNA reads TGTGCCAGCAGCTCCGACAGGGAGCAGTACTTC.

The chain is built from TRBV7-2 and TRBJ2-5; D unclear. Germline V gives CDR1 SGHTA, CDR2 FQGNSA. Trimming removed 1 base at V and 4 bases at J, with 7 bases between. The CDR3 has 13 residues. CDR3 residues: CASSLESRETQYF. The CDR3 region has the DNA TGTGCCAGCAGCTTAGAAAGTAGAGAGACCCAGTACTTC.